This TCR beta chain comes out of a study of blood T cell repertoires in COVID-19 (dated by TCRdb to about 2020). With regard to the full study: Samples from collaborators originated in the United States, Italy and Spain and spanned both the acute and convalescent phases of COVID-19. Where available, HLA class I and class II types were obtained from metadata supplied by the sample provider rather than from assay-based typing. The material from the prospective study consisted of cDNA or gDNA derived from T cells, B-cell-depleted T cells, or PBMCs. Deeply sampled blood TCRbeta repertoires from subjects exposed to, actively infected with, or recovered from COVID-19 were included in the dataset. Nearly every sample came with metadata listing a de-identified subject ID, COVID-19 status, age in years and sex. The samples were drawn from two sources: the first 160 participants of the ongoing ImmuneRACE study, and approximately 1,300 subjects contributed by 6 global collaborators. The repertoires were released in a freely available public database meant as a resource for research on the immune response to SARS-CoV-2. Overall results and qualifications from the work: How much clinical and demographic metadata was included differed by source and by participant, and the metadata was provided uncurated.

Comment on this clone: Its antigen target is currently unknown. No base quality values were provided; no much bigger clone lies one nucleotide off.

The collaborating institutions used their own protocols to collect whole blood in K2EDTA tubes. Collaborator samples were shipped for TCRbeta analysis as frozen whole blood, isolated PBMCs, or DNA extracted from either sample type. Sequences SGHRS (CDR1) and YFSETQ (CDR2) are obtained from the germline V gene. The CDR3 sequence holds 16 residues, the cysteine and phenylalanine included. The only DNA kept is the CDR3, 48 bases in frame from the first base. V ends up 2 bases short and J 3 bases short, with an unmatched junction base count of 5. TCRbeta CDR3 regions were amplified from genomic DNA using the immunoSEQ Assay, a bias-controlled multiplex PCR. From the authors' description of their analysis: Within the assay, amplification of reference gene primers was used to estimate how many nucleated cells each sample contained. Sequence reads were collapsed and filtered to measure the absolute abundance of every unique TCRbeta CDR3 rearrangement. For each sample, productive Simpson clonality was calculated as the square root of Simpson's diversity index over productive rearrangements. TCRdb obtained this table from immuneACCESS and retained in-frame rearrangements with V and J assigned. These tables miss some clones; where compared with another copy, unresolved V genes account for less than half of the shortfall, and the remainder is unexplained. Clone size and the V and J calls come from that table; the DNA yielded D and trimming. The sample profile shows fewer than 200,000 clones; over 75% of them were found once. The top ten hold roughly 28% of the sample.

Recombination connected TRBV5-1 to TRBJ1-3; 10 bases in between match TRBD1. The sequencing sample was made of peripheral blood. The TCR sequence derives from a woman in her 70s with acute or convalescent COVID-19. At the DNA level, the sequence is TGCGCCAGCAGCTTAGACAGGGGGCTTCTTGGAAACACCATATATTTT. Its coded protein is CASSLDRGLLGNTIYF.